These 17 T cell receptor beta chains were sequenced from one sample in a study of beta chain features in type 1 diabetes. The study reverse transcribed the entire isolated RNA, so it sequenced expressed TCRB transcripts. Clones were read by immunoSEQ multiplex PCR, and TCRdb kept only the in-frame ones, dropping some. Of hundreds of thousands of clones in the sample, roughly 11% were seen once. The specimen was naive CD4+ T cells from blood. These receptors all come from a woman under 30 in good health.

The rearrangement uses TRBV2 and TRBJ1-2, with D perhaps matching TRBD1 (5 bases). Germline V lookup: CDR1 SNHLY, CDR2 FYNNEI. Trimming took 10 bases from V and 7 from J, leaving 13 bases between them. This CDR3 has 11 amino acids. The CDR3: CATRGVGGYTF. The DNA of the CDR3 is TGTGCCACTCGAGGGGTTGGTGGCTACACCTTC.

The CDR3 reads CASRWSTGDSYEQYF. CDR3 bases: TGCGCCAGCAGATGGTCGACAGGGGATTCTTACGAGCAGTACTTC. The rearrangement uses TRBV5-1 and TRBJ2-7; 8 bases map to TRBD1. Germline CDR1 is SGHRS and CDR2 is YFSETQ. The length of the CDR3 is 15 residues. With 5 bases clipped from V and 4 bases from J, the junction kept 11 bases outside the gene matches. Full variable domain (outside the CDR3, taken from reference TRBV5-1 and TRBJ2-7): KAGVTQTPRYLIKTRGQQVTLSCSPISGHRSVSWYQQTPGQGLQFLFEYFSETQRNKGNFPGRFSGRQFSNSRSEMNVSTLELGDSALYLCASRWSTGDSYEQYFGPGTRLTVT.

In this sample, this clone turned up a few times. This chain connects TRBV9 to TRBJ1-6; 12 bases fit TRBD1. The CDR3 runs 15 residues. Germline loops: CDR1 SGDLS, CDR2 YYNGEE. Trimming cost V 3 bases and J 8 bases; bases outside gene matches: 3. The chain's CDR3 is CASSGGTGGYSPLHF. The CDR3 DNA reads TGTGCCAGCAGCGGTGGGACAGGGGGCTATTCACCCCTCCACTTT. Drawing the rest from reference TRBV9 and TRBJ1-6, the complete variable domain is DSGVTQTPKHLITATGQRVTLRCSPRSGDLSVYWYQQSLDQGLQFLIQYYNGEERAKGNILERFSAQQFPDLHSELNLSSLELGDSALYFCASSGGTGGYSPLHFGNGTRLTVT.

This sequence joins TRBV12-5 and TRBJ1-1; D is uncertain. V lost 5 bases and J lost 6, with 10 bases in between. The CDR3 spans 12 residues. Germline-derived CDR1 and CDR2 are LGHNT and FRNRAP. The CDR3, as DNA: TGTGCTAGTGGTCCTCGCCCCTCTGAAGCTTTCTTT. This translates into CASGPRPSEAFF.

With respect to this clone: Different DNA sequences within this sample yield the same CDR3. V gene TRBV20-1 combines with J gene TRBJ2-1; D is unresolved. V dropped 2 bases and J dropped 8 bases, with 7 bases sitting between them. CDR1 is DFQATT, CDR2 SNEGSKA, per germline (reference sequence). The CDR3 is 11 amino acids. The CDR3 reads CSARPGDEQFF. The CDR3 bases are TGCAGTGCTAGACCCGGAGATGAGCAGTTCTTC.

CDR3 coding DNA: TGTGCCAGCAGCACGACTAGCGGGAGGATGTCCTACGAGCAGTACTTC. This translates into CASSTTSGRMSYEQYF. The rearrangement uses TRBV7-8 and TRBJ2-7; 13 bases agree with TRBD2. V shed 5 bases, J shed 1 base, and the junction held 5 bases outside the gene matches. The CDR3 covers 16 residues. Germline CDR1 SGHVS, CDR2 FQNEAQ.

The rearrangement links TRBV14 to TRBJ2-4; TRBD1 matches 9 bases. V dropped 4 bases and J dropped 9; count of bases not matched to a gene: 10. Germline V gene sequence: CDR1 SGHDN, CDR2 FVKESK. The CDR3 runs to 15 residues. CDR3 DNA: TGTGCCAGCAGCCCCGGGACAGGGTTTTCTCGCATTCAGTACTTC. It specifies CASSPGTGFSRIQYF.

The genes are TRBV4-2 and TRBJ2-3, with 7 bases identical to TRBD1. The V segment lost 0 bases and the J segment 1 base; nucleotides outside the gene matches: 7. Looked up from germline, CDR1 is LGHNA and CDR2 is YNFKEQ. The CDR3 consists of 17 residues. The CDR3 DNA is TGTGCCAGCAGCCAAGATTTACGACAGGGTGGCACAGATACGCAGTATTTT. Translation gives CASSQDLRQGGTDTQYF.

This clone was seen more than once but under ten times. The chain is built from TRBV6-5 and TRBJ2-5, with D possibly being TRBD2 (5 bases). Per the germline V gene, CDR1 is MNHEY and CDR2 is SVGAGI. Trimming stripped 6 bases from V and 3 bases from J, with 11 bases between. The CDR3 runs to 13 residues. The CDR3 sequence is CASSLSGKETQYF. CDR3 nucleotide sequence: TGTGCCAGCAGCCTCAGCGGCAAAGAGACCCAGTACTTC.

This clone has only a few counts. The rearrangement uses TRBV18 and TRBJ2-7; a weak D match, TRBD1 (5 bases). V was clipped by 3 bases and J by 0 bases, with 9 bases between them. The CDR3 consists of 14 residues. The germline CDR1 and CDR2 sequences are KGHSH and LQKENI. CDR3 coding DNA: TGTGCCAGCTCACCGACAGCTAGCTCCTACGAGCAGTACGTC. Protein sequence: CASSPTASSYEQYV.

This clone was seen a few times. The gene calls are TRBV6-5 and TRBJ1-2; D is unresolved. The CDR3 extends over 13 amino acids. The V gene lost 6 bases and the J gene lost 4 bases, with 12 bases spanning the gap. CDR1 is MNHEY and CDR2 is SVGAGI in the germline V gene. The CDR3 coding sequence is TGTGCCAGCAGGTCTCAGGAGCTCTATGGCTACACCTTC. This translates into CASRSQELYGYTF.

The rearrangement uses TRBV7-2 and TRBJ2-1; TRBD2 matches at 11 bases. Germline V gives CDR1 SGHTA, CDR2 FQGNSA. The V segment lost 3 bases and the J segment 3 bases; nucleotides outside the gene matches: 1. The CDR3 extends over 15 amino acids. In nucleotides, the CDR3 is TGTGCCAGCAGCTTTAGCGGGGGGGTCTACAATGAGCAGTTCTTC. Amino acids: CASSFSGGVYNEQFF.

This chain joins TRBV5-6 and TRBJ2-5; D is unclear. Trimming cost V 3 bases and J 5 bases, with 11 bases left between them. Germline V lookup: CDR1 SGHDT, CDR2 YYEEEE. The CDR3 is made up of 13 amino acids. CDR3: CASSSRGVETQYF. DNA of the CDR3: TGTGCCAGCAGCTCCCGTGGGGTGGAGACCCAGTACTTC. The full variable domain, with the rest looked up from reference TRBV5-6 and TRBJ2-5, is DAGVTQSPTHLIKTRGQQVTLRCSPKSGHDTVSWYQQALGQGPQFIFQYYEEEERQRGNFPDRFSGHQFPNYSSELNVNALLLGDSALYLCASSSRGVETQYFGPGTRLLVL.

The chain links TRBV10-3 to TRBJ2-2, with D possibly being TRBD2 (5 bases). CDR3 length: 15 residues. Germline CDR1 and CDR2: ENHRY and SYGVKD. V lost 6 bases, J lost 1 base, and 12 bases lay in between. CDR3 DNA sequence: TGTGCCATCAGCGGCCACGGAGGGAACACCGGGGAGCTGTTTTTT. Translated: CAISGHGGNTGELFF.

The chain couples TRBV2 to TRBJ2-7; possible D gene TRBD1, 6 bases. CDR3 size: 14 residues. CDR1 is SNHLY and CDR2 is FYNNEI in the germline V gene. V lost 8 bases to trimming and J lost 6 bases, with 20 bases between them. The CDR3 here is CASDLQGNWREQYV. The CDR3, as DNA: TGTGCCAGCGACTTACAGGGTAATTGGCGCGAGCAGTACGTC.

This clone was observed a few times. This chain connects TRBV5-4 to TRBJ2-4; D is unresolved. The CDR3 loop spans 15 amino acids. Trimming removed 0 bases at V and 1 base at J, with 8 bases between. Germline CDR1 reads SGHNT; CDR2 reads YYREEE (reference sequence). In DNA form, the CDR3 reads TGTGCCAGCAGCTTGGCCGCTTCCGCCAAAAACATTCAGTACTTC. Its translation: CASSLAASAKNIQYF.

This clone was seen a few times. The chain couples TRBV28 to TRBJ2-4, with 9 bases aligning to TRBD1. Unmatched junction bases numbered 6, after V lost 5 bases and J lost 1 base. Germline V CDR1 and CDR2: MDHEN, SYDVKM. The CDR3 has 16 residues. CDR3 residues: CASSVQGARAKNIQYF. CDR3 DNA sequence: TGTGCCAGCAGTGTACAGGGGGCGCGGGCCAAAAACATTCAGTACTTC.